This paragraph reports one T cell receptor (beta chain). These data belong to a study of blood T cell repertoires in COVID-19. Study as a whole: The United States, Italy and Spain were the sources of the acute and convalescent COVID-19 samples. From T cells, B-cell-depleted T cells, or PBMCs came the material, which was cDNA or gDNA.

Under the authors' procedure: Amplification of reference gene primers was used by the study to estimate nucleated cell counts. Data came from immunoSEQ multiplex PCR; TCRdb stores just in-frame clones and leaves some out. V and J calls and clone size come straight from that table; D and trimming were deduced from the DNA. The data hold around 150,000 clones, with around 85% observed a single time. CDR3 length equals 18 residues. The V gene's germline CDR1 is SGHAT and CDR2 FQNNGV. V shed 0 bases and J shed 0 bases, with 15 bases lying between them. The TCR comes from a human donor in a cohort sampled during active COVID-19. The sample comprised peripheral blood. The V gene is TRBV11-2, the J gene TRBJ1-3, with D perhaps TRBD1 (5 bases). The DNA for the CDR3 is TGTGCCAGCAGCTTAGATCATAAGGGGTCCCTCTCTGGAAACACCATATATTTT. It codes for CASSLDHKGSLSGNTIYF.